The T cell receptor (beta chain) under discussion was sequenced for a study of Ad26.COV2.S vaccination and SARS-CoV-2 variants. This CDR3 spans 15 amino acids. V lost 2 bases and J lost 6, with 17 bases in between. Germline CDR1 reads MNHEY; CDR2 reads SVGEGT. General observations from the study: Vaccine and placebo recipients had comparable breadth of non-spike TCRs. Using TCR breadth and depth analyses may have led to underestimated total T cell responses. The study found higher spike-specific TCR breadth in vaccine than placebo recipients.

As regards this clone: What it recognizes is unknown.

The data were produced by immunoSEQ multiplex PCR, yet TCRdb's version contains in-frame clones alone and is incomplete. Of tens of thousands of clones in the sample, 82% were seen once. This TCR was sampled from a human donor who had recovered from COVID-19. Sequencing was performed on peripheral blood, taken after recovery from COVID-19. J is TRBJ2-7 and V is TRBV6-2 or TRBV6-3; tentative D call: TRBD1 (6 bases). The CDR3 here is CASSYSPQGMGEQYF. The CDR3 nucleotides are TGTGCCAGCAGTTACAGCCCGCAGGGGATGGGCGAGCAGTACTTC.